The 22 T cell receptor beta chains below all came from one sample that was sequenced in a study of tumor-infiltrating lymphocytes in primary liver carcinoma. Co-extraction of RNA and DNA was performed on about 18-30 mg of unsorted bulk tissue. A primer matching the constant region was used to make TCR beta cDNA from 500 to 650 ng of total RNA. ARM-PCR was slightly modified, and three nested multiplex PCR rounds with it gave rise to the TCR beta libraries. A C-beta reverse primer and TRBV1-TRBV30 forward primers served in each of the first two PCR rounds, at ten to eleven cycles apiece. TCRdb recomputed calls from the multiplex PCR reads with MiXCR, one row per CDR3 protein. The profile shows over 100,000 distinct CDR3 sequences, under 70% of them singletons. Specimen: tumor-adjacent normal liver tissue. The origin of the receptors is a woman in her sixties with primary liver carcinoma and hepatitis B virus infection.

The rearrangement uses TRBV5-1 and TRBJ2-7; TRBD1 is a possible D gene (5 bases). Germline assignment: CDR1 SGHRS and CDR2 YFSETQ. Trimming removed 0 bases from V and 5 bases from J, with 15 bases in between. This CDR3 has 15 residues. The CDR3: CASSLAPKGKDEQYF. The CDR3 DNA reads TGCGCCAGCAGCTTGGCCCCGAAGGGGAAAGACGAGCAGTACTTC.

On this clonotype itself: An end of the junction differs from the germline gene, which may be a read error. The chain links TRBV11-2 to TRBJ1-4; 7 nucleotides line up with TRBD1. CDR1 is SGHAT, CDR2 FQNNGV, per germline. This CDR3 has 18 amino acids. The CDR3 reads CAGRSTGTTRATNEKLSF. DNA of the CDR3: TGTGCCGGCAGGTCGACAGGGACCACTCGAGCAACTAATGAAAAACTGTCTTTT.

About this clonotype: The conserved phenylalanine or tryptophan is not found at the CDR3 terminus, so this likely reflects a read error. The gene calls are TRBV12-3 or TRBV12-4 and TRBJ2-7, with D maybe TRBD2 (5 bases). The CDR3 spans 12 residues. With 5 bases removed from V and 7 bases from J, the gap between germline ends came to 12 bases. The CDR3 DNA follows: TGTGCCAGCAGTCTTTCGGGGTGGGAGCAGTACCTC. Encoded protein: CASSLSGWEQYL.

This clonotype was seen ten or more times. The V gene is TRBV30, the J gene TRBJ2-5; the D is unclear. CDR3 size: 14 residues. Trimming left V 5 bases short and J 4 bases short, with 17 bases between. CDR1 and CDR2 (germline): GTSNPN, SVGIG (reference sequence). CDR3 sequence: CAWGAGSDGETQYF. The CDR3 coding sequence is TGTGCCTGGGGAGCCGGGTCCGATGGAGAGACCCAGTACTTC.

This clonotype has a count of ten or more. The genes are TRBV5-5 and TRBJ1-3; TRBD1 might be the D (5 bases). V was trimmed by 3 bases and J by 3 bases, leaving 16 bases between them. Germline V gene sequence: CDR1 SGHKS, CDR2 YYEKEE (reference sequence). The CDR3 is 16 residues long. This CDR3 is CASSSSLGQDGNTIYF. The CDR3 nucleotides are TGTGCCAGCAGCTCAAGCCTGGGGCAGGATGGAAACACCATATATTTT.

Details on this clonotype: A much larger clone lies a single base off, so this may be a read error. As the CDR3 is not closed by the conserved phenylalanine or tryptophan, this likely results from a read error. V gene TRBV5-6 combines with J gene TRBJ1-1; 11 nucleotides match TRBD1. V gave up 3 bases and J gave up 8 bases; unmatched junction bases: 6. Germline V gene data show CDR1 as SGHDT and CDR2 as YYEEEE. This CDR3 is 14 amino acids long. Written as DNA, the CDR3 is TGTGCCAGCAGCTGGGACAGGGGGTCTGGAGAAGCTTTCTCT. This encodes CASSWDRGSGEAFS.

The chain joins TRBV5-5 to TRBJ2-3, with unresolved D. Trimming cost V 5 bases and J 5 bases, with 15 bases left between them. The germline gives CDR1 SGHKS, CDR2 YYEKEE (reference sequence). This CDR3 spans 14 amino acids. CDR3 protein: CASSFPWAEDTQYF. In DNA form, the CDR3 reads TGTGCCAGCAGTTTCCCGTGGGCTGAAGATACGCAGTATTTT. The full variable domain, rest sourced from reference TRBV5-5 and TRBJ2-3, is DAGVTQSPTHLIKTRGQQVTLRCSPISGHKSVSWYQQVLGQGPQFIFQYYEKEERGRGNFPDRFSARQFPNYSSELNVNALLLGDSALYLCASSFPWAEDTQYFGPGTRLTVL.

In this sample, this clonotype turned up a few times. Sequence at one end of the junction differs from germline and may be a read error. The chain links TRBV4-1 to TRBJ2-7; 11 bases line up with TRBD1. The length of the CDR3 is 15 residues. The V gene's germline CDR1 is MGHRA and CDR2 YSYEKL. The CDR3 loop reads CAGSPRTGGNHEQYF. CDR3 sequence (DNA): TGCGCCGGCAGCCCCAGGACAGGGGGCAATCACGAGCAGTACTTC.

Note on this clonotype: This could be a read error, since a much larger clone is one nucleotide away. The chain is built from TRBV12-3 or TRBV12-4 and TRBJ1-3, with D uncertain. This CDR3 has 14 amino acids. Trimming removed 6 bases at V and 1 base at J, with 10 bases between. CDR3 amino acids: CASSPIRSGNTIYF. The CDR3 DNA follows: TGTGCCAGCAGCCCCATCCGATCTGGAAACACCATATATTTT.

In its sample, this clonotype was seen a few times. The chain employs TRBV7-9 and TRBJ2-4; 9 bases align to TRBD1. Germline V gene data show CDR1 as SEHNR and CDR2 as FQNEAQ (reference sequence). CDR3 length: 14 residues. V dropped 5 bases and J dropped 4; count of bases not matched to a gene: 3. The CDR3 bases are TGTGCCAGCAGCGAGGGACAGGGAAAAAACATTCAGTACTTC. This sequence encodes CASSEGQGKNIQYF.

Worth noting for this clonotype: A junction boundary mismatches the germline segment, possibly from a read error. The chain combines TRBV12-3 or TRBV12-4 with TRBJ2-6; a possible D gene is TRBD2 (5 bases). The CDR3 is 15 residues long. The CDR3 DNA reads as TGTGCCAGTTGTTTGTCGGGGTTTGGGACCAACGTCCTGACTTTC. It translates to CASCLSGFGTNVLTF.

This clonotype was observed once. A junction boundary mismatches the germline segment, possibly from a read error. The rearrangement joins TRBV11-3 to TRBJ2-1; D possibly corresponds to TRBD2 (6 bases). The CDR3 extends over 19 amino acids. CDR1 is SGHNT, CDR2 YENEEA, per germline. Written as DNA, the CDR3 is TGTGCCAGCAGCTTAGAGGCTTGTAGGAGGGCCCGCTCCTACGATGAGCAGTTCTTC. As protein: CASSLEACRRARSYDEQFF.

As for this clonotype: It may be a read error: a sequence one base away is much more abundant. The chain links TRBV28 to TRBJ1-1; D is unclear. The CDR3 runs 13 residues. CDR1 is MDHEN and CDR2 is SYDVKM in the germline V gene. The DNA of the CDR3 is TGTACCAGCAACCCTTACAAGAACACTGAAGCTTTCTTT. Residues: CTSNPYKNTEAFF.

This chain uses TRBV6-2 or TRBV6-3 with TRBJ2-5; D perhaps matches TRBD2 (6 bases). Germline values: CDR1 MNHEY, CDR2 SVGEGT. The germline V and J ends were trimmed by 6 bases and 5 bases, with 31 bases remaining between them. The CDR3 has 19 residues. Here the CDR3 reads CASSSYGINGSSTRETQYF. The CDR3 nucleotides read TGTGCCAGCAGCTCCTACGGTATCAACGGGAGTTCTACTCGGGAGACCCAGTACTTC.

Of note for this clonotype: Being one base from a much bigger clone, this may be a read error. J is TRBJ2-6 and V is TRBV5-6; 9 bases map to TRBD1. The CDR3 runs to 17 residues. Germline V gene sequence: CDR1 SGHDT, CDR2 YYEEEE. The CDR3 DNA is TGTGCCAGCATCGGGACAGGGTCCCACTCTGGGACCAACGTCCTGACTTTC. Its translation is CASIGTGSHSGTNVLTF. Variable domain in full (rest from reference TRBV5-6 and TRBJ2-6): DAGVTQSPTHLIKTRGQQVTLRCSPKSGHDTVSWYQQALGQGPQFIFQYYEEEERQRGNFPDRFSGHQFPNYSSELNVNALLLGDSALYLCASIGTGSHSGTNVLTFGAGSRLTVL.

A note on this clonotype: A read error may explain this, as a much larger clone is one base away. V is TRBV7-9 and J is TRBJ2-7; 12 bases agree with TRBD1. The germline CDR1 and CDR2 sequences are SEHNR and FQNEAQ (reference sequence). The CDR3 has 15 amino acids. This CDR3 is CACSLGTGGRYEQYF. Here the CDR3 DNA reads TGTGCCTGCAGCTTAGGGACAGGGGGCCGCTACGAGCAGTACTTC.

Comment on this clonotype: This CDR3 is missing its conserved last phenylalanine or tryptophan, likely due to a read error. No DNA is shown, since the ends of the CDR3 on it are uncertain; the CDR3 is the one TCRdb lists. The chain combines TRBV10-2 with TRBJ2-5. CDR1 and CDR2 (germline): WSHSY, SAAADI. The CDR3 length equals 13 residues, ends included. The CDR3 here is CASSEEVIETHYY.

Notes on this clonotype: A junction boundary mismatches the germline segment, possibly from a read error. The chain combines TRBV6-5 with TRBJ2-2, with D maybe TRBD1 (6 bases). Germline values: CDR1 MNHEY, CDR2 SVGAGI. CDR3 length equals 14 residues. CDR3 region: CPSRRTGSPGELFF. The CDR3 bases are TGTCCCAGCAGACGCACAGGGTCTCCCGGGGAGCTGTTTTTT.

A remark on this clonotype: One end of the junction fails to match germline, which may point to a read error. The J gene is TRBJ2-3, the V gene TRBV5-6, with D unresolved. Germline V lookup: CDR1 SGHDT, CDR2 YYEEEE. CDR3 length: 17 residues. The CDR3 spells CASSMGWVARNTDTQCF. The CDR3 DNA sequence: TGTGCCAGCAGCATGGGTTGGGTAGCCCGAAACACGGATACGCAGTGTTTT.

To note about this clonotype: One end of the junction is discordant with germline, which a read error may explain. The J gene is TRBJ2-2, the V gene TRBV11-2, with 10 nucleotides matching TRBD2. Germline CDR1 and CDR2: SGHAT and FQNNGV. CDR3 size: 15 residues. The CDR3 here is CVSRRASGSGGELLF. The CDR3, as DNA: TGTGTCAGCAGACGGGCTAGCGGGAGCGGCGGGGAGCTGCTTTTT.

A word on this clonotype: The junction departs from germline at one end; a sequencing error may be responsible. The chain joins TRBV2 to TRBJ2-3; D might be TRBD2 (6 bases). Germline lookup yields CDR1 SNHLY and CDR2 FYNNEI. CDR3 length: 14 amino acids. The DNA of the CDR3 is TGTGCCGGCAGTCAGGCCCTAGCGATGGATACGCAGTATTTT. Its protein product is CAGSQALAMDTQYF.

As concerns this clonotype: A read error may be the cause here, since a much bigger clone is one base away. J is TRBJ1-5 and V is TRBV12-3 or TRBV12-4; 11 bases are shared with TRBD1. V lost 7 bases and J lost 1; bases outside the gene matches: 9. The CDR3 extends over 17 amino acids. The CDR3 DNA reads as TGTGCCAGCAATTTGGACAGGGGGCTAAAGAGCAATCAGCCCCAGCATTTT. Translation gives CASNLDRGLKSNQPQHF.